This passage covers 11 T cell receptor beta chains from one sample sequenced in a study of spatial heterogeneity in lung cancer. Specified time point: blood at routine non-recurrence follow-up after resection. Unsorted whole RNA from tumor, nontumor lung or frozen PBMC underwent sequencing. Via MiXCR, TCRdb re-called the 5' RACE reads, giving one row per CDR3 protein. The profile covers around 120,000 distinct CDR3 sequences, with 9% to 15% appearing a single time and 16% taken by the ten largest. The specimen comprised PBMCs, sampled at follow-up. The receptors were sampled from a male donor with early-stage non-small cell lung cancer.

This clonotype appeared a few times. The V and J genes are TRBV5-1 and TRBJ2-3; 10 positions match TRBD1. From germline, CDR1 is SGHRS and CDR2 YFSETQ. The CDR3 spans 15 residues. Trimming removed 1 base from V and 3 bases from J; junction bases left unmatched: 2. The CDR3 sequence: CASSLQDRGTDTQYF. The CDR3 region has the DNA TGCGCCAGCAGCTTGCAGGACAGGGGGACAGATACGCAGTATTTT. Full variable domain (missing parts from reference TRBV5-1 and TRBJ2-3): KAGVTQTPRYLIKTRGQQVTLSCSPISGHRSVSWYQQTPGQGLQFLFEYFSETQRNKGNFPGRFSGRQFSNSRSEMNVSTLELGDSALYLCASSLQDRGTDTQYFGPGTRLTVL.

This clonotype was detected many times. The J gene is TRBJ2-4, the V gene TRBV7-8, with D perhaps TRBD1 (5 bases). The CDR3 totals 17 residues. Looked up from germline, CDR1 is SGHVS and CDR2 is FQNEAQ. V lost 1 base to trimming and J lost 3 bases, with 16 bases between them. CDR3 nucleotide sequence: TGTGCCAGCAGCTTAGTGGCTGGGGCTACCGTCAAAAACATTCAGTACTTC. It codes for CASSLVAGATVKNIQYF.

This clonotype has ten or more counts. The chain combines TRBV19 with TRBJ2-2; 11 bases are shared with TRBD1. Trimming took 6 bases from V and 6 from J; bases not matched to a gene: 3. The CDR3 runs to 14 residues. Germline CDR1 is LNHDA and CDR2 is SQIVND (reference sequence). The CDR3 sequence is CASSGQGASGELFF. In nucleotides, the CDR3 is TGTGCCAGTAGCGGACAGGGGGCTTCCGGGGAGCTGTTTTTT.

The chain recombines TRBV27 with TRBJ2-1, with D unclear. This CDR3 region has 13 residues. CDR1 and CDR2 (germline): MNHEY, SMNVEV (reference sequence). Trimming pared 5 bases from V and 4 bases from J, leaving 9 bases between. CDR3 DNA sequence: TGTGCCAGCAGTCCAGGACGGTACAATGAGCAGTTCTTC. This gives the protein CASSPGRYNEQFF.

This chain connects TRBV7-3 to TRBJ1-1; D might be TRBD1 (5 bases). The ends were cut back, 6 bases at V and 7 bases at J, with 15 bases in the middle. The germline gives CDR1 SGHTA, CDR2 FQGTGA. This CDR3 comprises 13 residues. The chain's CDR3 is CASSYGTGSEAFF. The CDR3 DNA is TGTGCCAGCAGTTATGGGACCGGCAGTGAAGCTTTCTTT.

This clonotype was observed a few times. CDR3 sequence reads: CASSVGMRETQYF. The DNA of the CDR3 is TGCGCCAGCAGTGTTGGGATGCGAGAGACCCAGTACTTC. The V and J genes are TRBV10-1 and TRBJ2-5; D is uncertain. CDR1 is WNHNN and CDR2 is SYGVQD in the germline V gene (reference sequence). This CDR3 contains 13 residues. Trimming took 4 bases from V and 4 from J, leaving 10 bases between them.

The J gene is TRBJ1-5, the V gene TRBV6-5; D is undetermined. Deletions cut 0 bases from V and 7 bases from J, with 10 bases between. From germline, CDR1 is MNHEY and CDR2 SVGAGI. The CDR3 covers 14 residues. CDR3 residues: CASSYSKGTQPQHF. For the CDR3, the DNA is TGTGCCAGCAGTTACTCGAAGGGTACCCAGCCCCAGCATTTT.

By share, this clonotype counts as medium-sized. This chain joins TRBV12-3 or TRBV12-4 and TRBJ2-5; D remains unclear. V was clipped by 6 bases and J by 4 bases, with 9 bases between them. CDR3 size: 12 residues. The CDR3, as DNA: TGTGCCAGCAGGGGCCTGGGAGAGACCCAGTACTTC. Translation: CASRGLGETQYF.

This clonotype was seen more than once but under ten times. CDR3 in amino acids: CASGLRGSPSVNEQFF. The CDR3 bases are TGTGCTAGTGGTTTGCGGGGCTCACCTTCGGTCAATGAGCAGTTCTTC. The chain combines TRBV12-5 with TRBJ2-1; TRBD1 or TRBD2 may be the D gene (5 bases each). This CDR3 comprises 16 residues. Germline CDR1 LGHNT, CDR2 FRNRAP. Between the trimmed V and J ends, which lost 2 bases and 6 bases, there was a span of 17 bases.

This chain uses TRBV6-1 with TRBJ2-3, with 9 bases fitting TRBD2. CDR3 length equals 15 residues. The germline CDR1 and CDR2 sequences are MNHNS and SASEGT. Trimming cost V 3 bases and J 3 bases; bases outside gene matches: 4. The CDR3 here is CASSDGLAGTDTQYF. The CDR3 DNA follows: TGTGCCAGCAGTGATGGGCTAGCGGGGACAGATACGCAGTATTTT.

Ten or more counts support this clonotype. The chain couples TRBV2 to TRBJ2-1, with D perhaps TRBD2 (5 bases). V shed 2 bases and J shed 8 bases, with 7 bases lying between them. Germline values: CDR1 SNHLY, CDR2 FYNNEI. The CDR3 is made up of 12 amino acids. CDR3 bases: TGTGCCAGCAGTGAACTGAGGGATGAGCAGTTCTTC. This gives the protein CASSELRDEQFF.